This T cell receptor (beta chain) comes out of a study of blood T cell repertoires in COVID-19. Whole-study context: Material from acute and convalescent COVID-19 was sourced from the United States, Italy and Spain. T cells, B-cell-depleted T cells, or PBMCs supplied cDNA or gDNA.

V lost 10 bases and J 0 bases, leaving 12 bases between the germline ends. CDR1 is LNHDA, CDR2 SQIVND, per germline (reference sequence). This CDR3 has 14 residues. Original data processing: Amplification of reference gene primers was used by the study to estimate nucleated cell counts. Repertoires were generated with immunoSEQ multiplex PCR, while TCRdb's copy carries only in-frame clones and drops some. V, J and clone size are those of that table, while D and trimming were read from the DNA. The table has fewer than 300,000 clones, roughly 85% seen once. The TCR was taken from a woman in her 70s with active or convalescent COVID-19. Material: peripheral blood. The chain uses TRBV19 and TRBJ2-2; D remains unclear. The CDR3 DNA follows: TGTGCCACCCCAAGCGCGGCGAACACCGGGGAGCTGTTTTTT. Translation: CATPSAANTGELFF.